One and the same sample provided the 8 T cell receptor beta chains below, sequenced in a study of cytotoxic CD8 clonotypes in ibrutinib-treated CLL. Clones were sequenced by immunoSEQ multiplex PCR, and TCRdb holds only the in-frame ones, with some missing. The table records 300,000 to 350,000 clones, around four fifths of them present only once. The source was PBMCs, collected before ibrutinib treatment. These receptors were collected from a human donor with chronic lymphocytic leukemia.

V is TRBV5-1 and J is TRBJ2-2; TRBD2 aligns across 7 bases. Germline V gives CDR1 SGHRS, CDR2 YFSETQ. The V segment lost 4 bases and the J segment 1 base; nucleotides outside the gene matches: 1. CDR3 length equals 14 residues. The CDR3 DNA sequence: TGCGCCAGCAGCCCTAGCGGGAACACCGGGGAGCTGTTTTTT. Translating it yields CASSPSGNTGELFF.

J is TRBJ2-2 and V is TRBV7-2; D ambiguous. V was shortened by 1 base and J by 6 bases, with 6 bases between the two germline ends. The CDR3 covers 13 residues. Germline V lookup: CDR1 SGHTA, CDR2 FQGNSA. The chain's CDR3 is CASSLVEAGELFF. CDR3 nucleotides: TGTGCCAGCAGCTTAGTGGAAGCCGGGGAGCTGTTTTTT.

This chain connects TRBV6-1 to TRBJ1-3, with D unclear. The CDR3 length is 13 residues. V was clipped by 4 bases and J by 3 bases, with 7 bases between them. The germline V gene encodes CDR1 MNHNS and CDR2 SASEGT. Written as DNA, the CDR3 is TGTGCCAGCAGTGGGTTACTTGGAAACACCATATATTTT. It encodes CASSGLLGNTIYF.

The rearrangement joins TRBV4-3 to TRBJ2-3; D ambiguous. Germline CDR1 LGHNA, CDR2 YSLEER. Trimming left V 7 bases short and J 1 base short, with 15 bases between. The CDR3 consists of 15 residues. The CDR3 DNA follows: TGCGCCAGCACCAAAACCTCAATCGGCACAGATACGCAGTATTTT. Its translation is CASTKTSIGTDTQYF.

The CDR3: CASSVGTRTYEQYF. The DNA of the CDR3 is TGTGCCAGCAGCGTAGGGACTAGGACCTACGAGCAGTACTTC. The chain has TRBV9 and TRBJ2-7; TRBD2 matches 7 bases. This CDR3 has 14 amino acids. V lost 0 bases and J lost 2; bases outside the gene matches: 2. Germline CDR1 SGDLS, CDR2 YYNGEE.

CDR3 loop: CSAKQADTQYF. In DNA, the CDR3 is TGCAGTGCTAAACAGGCAGATACGCAGTATTTT. The chain is built from TRBV20-1 and TRBJ2-3; D is perhaps TRBD1 (5 bases). Trimming stripped 4 bases from V and 4 bases from J, with 6 bases between. This CDR3 is 11 amino acids long. CDR1 DFQATT and CDR2 SNEGSKA come from the germline V gene (reference sequence).

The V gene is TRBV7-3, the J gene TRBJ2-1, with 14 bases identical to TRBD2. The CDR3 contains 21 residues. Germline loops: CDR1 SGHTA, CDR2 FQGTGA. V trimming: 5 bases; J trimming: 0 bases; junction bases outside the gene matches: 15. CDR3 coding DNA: TGTGCCAGCAGCAGGACTCCCTCTGCGACTAGCGGGAGGGCCTCCTACAATGAGCAGTTCTTC. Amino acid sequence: CASSRTPSATSGRASYNEQFF.

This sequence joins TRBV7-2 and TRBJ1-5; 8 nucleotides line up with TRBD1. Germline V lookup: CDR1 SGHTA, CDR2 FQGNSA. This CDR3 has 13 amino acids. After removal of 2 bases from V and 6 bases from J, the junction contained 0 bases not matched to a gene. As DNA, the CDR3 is TGTGCCAGCAGCTTACAGGGGGCTCAGCCCCAGCATTTT. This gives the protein CASSLQGAQPQHF.